The rows below give T cell receptor beta chains drawn from one sample of a study of identical twins. TCRdb reprocessed the 5' RACE reads via MiXCR and lists one record per CDR3 protein. The data show a few hundred thousand distinct CDR3 sequences, around 18% seen once. Input material: naive T cells sorted from blood. These TCRs come from a man in his fifties or sixties in good health. The CDR3 runs from the conserved cysteine through the conserved F or W. Each record gives: D gene, clone size, J gene, V gene, CDR3 protein, CDR3 DNA. A D gene is named only where the DNA matches it firmly. Part of the rows lack a size; the others show once, few, many or a class for expanded clones.

- many TRBJ2-1 TRBV5-4 CASSIQGSQFF TGTGCCAGCAGCATCCAGGGGTCGCAGTTCTTC
- - TRBJ1-6 TRBV29-1 CSVAGVGNSPLHF TGCAGCGTTGCCGGGGTCGGAAATTCACCCCTCCACTTT
- - TRBJ1-4 TRBV4-1 CASSQGGQNEKLFF TGCGCCAGCAGCCAAGGGGGGCAGAATGAAAAACTGTTTTTT
TRBD1 - TRBJ1-5 TRBV20-1 CSAGTGGGRNQPQHF TGCAGTGCCGGGACAGGGGGCGGGCGCAATCAGCCCCAGCATTTT
- few TRBJ1-1 TRBV5-1 CASSLGGGPEAFF TGCGCCAGCAGCTTGGGAGGGGGGCCCGAAGCTTTCTTT
- many TRBJ2-7 TRBV7-9 CASSLDTGYEQYF TGCGCCAGCAGCTTGGATACAGGATACGAGCAGTACTTC
TRBD2 - TRBJ2-1 TRBV20-1 CSARFQRGYNEQFF TGCAGTGCTAGATTCCAGCGGGGGTACAATGAGCAGTTCTTC
TRBD1 - TRBJ1-5 TRBV4-2 CASSQVVRGPQPQHF TGTGCCAGCAGCCAAGTGGTTAGGGGGCCTCAGCCCCAGCATTTT
TRBD1 - TRBJ2-5 TRBV28 CASGWTGTLLETQYF TGTGCCAGCGGCTGGACAGGGACCCTCCTGGAGACCCAGTACTTC
TRBD2 many TRBJ2-7 TRBV6-1 CASTPSGGLSYEQYF TGTGCCAGCACCCCTAGCGGGGGCCTCTCCTACGAGCAGTACTTC
- few TRBJ2-3 TRBV6-1 CASKKPQQEDTQYF TGTGCCAGCAAAAAACCACAGCAAGAAGATACGCAGTATTTT
- - TRBJ2-7 TRBV14 CASSQEGGAYEQYF TGTGCCAGCAGCCAAGAAGGGGGAGCCTACGAGCAGTACTTC
TRBD2 - TRBJ2-3 TRBV11-2 CASSLRRLAGLVTDTQYF TGTGCCAGCAGCCTTAGAAGACTAGCGGGCCTCGTCACAGATACGCAGTATTTT
TRBD2 - TRBJ2-1 TRBV4-3 CASSLDLSGGASNEQFF TGCGCCAGCAGCCTCGATCTTAGCGGGGGGGCAAGCAATGAGCAGTTCTTC
TRBD2 - TRBJ2-4 TRBV20-1 CSASAGALMAKNIQYF TGCAGTGCTAGCGCGGGAGCGCTAATGGCCAAAAACATTCAGTACTTC
TRBD1 - TRBJ2-4 TRBV28 CASSLLGQGFDKNIQYF TGTGCCAGCAGTTTACTGGGACAGGGTTTTGACAAAAACATTCAGTACTTC
TRBD2 - TRBJ2-5 TRBV20-1 CSASQRDYGETQYF TGCAGTGCTAGTCAGCGGGACTATGGAGAGACCCAGTACTTC
TRBD2 - TRBJ2-1 TRBV7-2 CASSSGLAGGPGEQFF TGTGCCAGCAGCTCAGGACTAGCGGGAGGGCCCGGTGAGCAGTTCTTC
TRBD2 - TRBJ2-7 TRBV28 CASSLITGGYEQYF TGTGCCAGCAGCCTAATCACGGGGGGGTACGAGCAGTACTTC
- - TRBJ2-5 TRBV7-9 CASSHLRSTETQYF TGTGCCAGCAGCCACCTCAGGTCGACAGAGACCCAGTACTTC
TRBD2 - TRBJ2-2 TRBV7-8 CASEETSGGMNTGELFF TGTGCCAGCGAGGAGACGAGCGGGGGGATGAACACCGGGGAGCTGTTTTTT
- few TRBJ2-1 TRBV4-3 CASSWTLSSYNEQFF TGCGCCAGCAGCTGGACACTTTCCTCCTACAATGAGCAGTTCTTC